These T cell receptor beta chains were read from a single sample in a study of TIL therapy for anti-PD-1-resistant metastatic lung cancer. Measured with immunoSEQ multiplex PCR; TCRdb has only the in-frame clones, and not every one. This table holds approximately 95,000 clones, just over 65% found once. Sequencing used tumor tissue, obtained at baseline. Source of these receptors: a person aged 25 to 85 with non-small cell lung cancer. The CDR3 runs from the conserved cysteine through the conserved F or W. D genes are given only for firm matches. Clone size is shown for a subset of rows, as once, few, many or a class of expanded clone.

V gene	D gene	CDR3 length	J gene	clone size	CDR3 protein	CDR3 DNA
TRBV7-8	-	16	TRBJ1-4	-	CASSAWTAGTNEKLFF	TGTGCCAGCAGCGCCTGGACAGCAGGAACTAATGAAAAACTGTTTTTT
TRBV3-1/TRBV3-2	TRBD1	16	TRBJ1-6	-	CASSRTGTENNSPLHF	TGTGCCAGCAGCCGAACAGGGACAGAGAATAATTCACCCCTCCACTTT
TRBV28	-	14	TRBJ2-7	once	CASSLLVSSYEQYF	TGTGCCAGCAGTTTACTAGTAAGCTCCTACGAGCAGTACTTC
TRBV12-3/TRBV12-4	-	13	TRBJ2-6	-	CASSLVGANVLTF	TGTGCCAGCAGTTTGGTAGGGGCCAACGTCCTGACTTTC
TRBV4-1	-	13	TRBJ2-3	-	CASSPGRGDTQYF	TGCGCCAGCAGCCCAGGTCGGGGGGATACGCAGTATTTT
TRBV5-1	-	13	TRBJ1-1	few	CASKSGVNTEAFF	TGCGCCAGCAAGTCAGGAGTAAACACTGAAGCTTTCTTT
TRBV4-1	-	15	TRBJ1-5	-	CASSQGELRNQPQHF	TGCGCCAGCAGCCAAGGAGAATTGCGGAATCAGCCCCAGCATTTT
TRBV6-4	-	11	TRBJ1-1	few	CASSVGTEAFF	TGTGCCAGCAGTGTGGGTACTGAAGCTTTCTTT
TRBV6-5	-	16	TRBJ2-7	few	CASSYSGSPLPYEQYF	TGTGCCAGCAGTTACTCGGGTTCCCCTCTTCCCTACGAGCAGTACTTC
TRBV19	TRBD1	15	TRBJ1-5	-	CASSTPLGQGQPQHF	TGTGCCAGTAGTACGCCCTTGGGACAGGGTCAGCCCCAGCATTTT